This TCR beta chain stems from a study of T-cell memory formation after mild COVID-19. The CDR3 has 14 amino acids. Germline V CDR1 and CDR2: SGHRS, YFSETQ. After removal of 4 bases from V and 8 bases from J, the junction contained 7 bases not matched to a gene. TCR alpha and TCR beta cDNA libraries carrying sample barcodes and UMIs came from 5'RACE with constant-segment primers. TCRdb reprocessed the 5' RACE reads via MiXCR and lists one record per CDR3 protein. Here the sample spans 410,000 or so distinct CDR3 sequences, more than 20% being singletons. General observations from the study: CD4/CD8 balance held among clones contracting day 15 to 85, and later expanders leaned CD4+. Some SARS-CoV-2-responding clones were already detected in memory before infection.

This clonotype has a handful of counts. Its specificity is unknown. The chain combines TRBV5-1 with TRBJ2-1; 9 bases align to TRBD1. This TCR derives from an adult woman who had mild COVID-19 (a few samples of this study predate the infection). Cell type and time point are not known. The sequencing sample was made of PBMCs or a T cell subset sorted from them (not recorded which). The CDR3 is CASSPTGTGHEQFF. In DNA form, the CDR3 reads TGCGCCAGCAGCCCCACCGGGACAGGGCATGAGCAGTTCTTC.